These T cell receptor beta chains were read from a single sample in a study of blood T cell repertoires in COVID-19. TCRdb's copy holds only in-frame clones and misses some; the assay was immunoSEQ multiplex PCR. The data contain about 160,000 clones, around 83% of them singletons. What was sequenced was peripheral blood. These receptors were taken from a man between 50 and 59 years old with active or convalescent COVID-19. Each CDR3 is given with its conserved first and last residue. The D gene is left open where the match is weak. For some rows the clone size is stated as once, few or many, or as a class when expanded; others skip it.

V: TRBV18; size: NA; J: TRBJ1-4; D: TRBD1; DNA: TGTGCCAGCTCACGGAGGACAGGGGGGCATTCTAATGAAAAACTGTTTTTT; CDR3: CASSRRTGGHSNEKLFF
V: TRBV7-6; size: NA; J: TRBJ2-2; D: TRBD2; DNA: TGTGCCAGCAGCAGGACTAGCGGGGGTGCCGGGGAGCTGTTTTTT; CDR3: CASSRTSGGAGELFF
V: TRBV4-1; size: NA; J: TRBJ2-3; D: TRBD2; DNA: TGCGCCAGCAGCCTCCTCCTAGCGGGAGAGGGGACAGATACGCAGTATTTT; CDR3: CASSLLLAGEGTDTQYF
V: TRBV7-9; size: NA; J: TRBJ2-7; D: NA; DNA: TGTGCCAGCAGCTCAAATCGGCGGGGTCCCCCCTACGAGCAGTACTTC; CDR3: CASSSNRRGPPYEQYF
V: TRBV5-5; size: NA; J: TRBJ2-7; D: TRBD1; DNA: TGTGCCAGCAGCGGACAGGCCTCCTACGAGCAGTACTTC; CDR3: CASSGQASYEQYF
V: TRBV11-3; size: NA; J: TRBJ2-1; D: TRBD2; DNA: TGTGCCAGCAGCTTAGATAAGCTAGCGGGGGACTACAATGAGCAGTTCTTC; CDR3: CASSLDKLAGDYNEQFF
V: TRBV5-1; size: NA; J: TRBJ1-5; D: NA; DNA: TGCGCCAGCAGCTTGGAAGGCCGGGATCAGCCCCAGCATTTT; CDR3: CASSLEGRDQPQHF
V: TRBV27; size: NA; J: TRBJ2-1; D: TRBD2; DNA: TGTGCCAGCAGTAAACTAGCGGGAGGCCCCAATGAGCAGTTCTTC; CDR3: CASSKLAGGPNEQFF
V: TRBV2; size: NA; J: TRBJ2-7; D: TRBD2; DNA: TGTGCCAGCAGGGCTAGCGGGAGTTCGTACGAGCAGTACTTC; CDR3: CASRASGSSYEQYF
V: TRBV3-1/TRBV3-2; size: NA; J: TRBJ1-5; D: NA; DNA: TGTGCCAGCAGCCACCTGCTGGGAGAAAGGGCAGGCCCGGACCAGCCCCAGCATTTT; CDR3: CASSHLLGERAGPDQPQHF
V: TRBV2; size: NA; J: TRBJ2-5; D: TRBD1; DNA: TGTGCCAGCAGTGAAGATCGCGGGACAGGGTCAGAGACCCAGTACTTC; CDR3: CASSEDRGTGSETQYF
V: TRBV6-6; size: NA; J: TRBJ2-7; D: NA; DNA: TGTGCCAGCACCCGGGGAGTGGCGATCGAGCAGTACTTC; CDR3: CASTRGVAIEQYF
V: TRBV7-3; size: NA; J: TRBJ2-2; D: TRBD2; DNA: TGTGCCAGCAGCCAGACTAGCGGGAGTGGCACCGGGGAGCTGTTTTTT; CDR3: CASSQTSGSGTGELFF
V: TRBV27; size: NA; J: TRBJ2-5; D: NA; DNA: TGTGCCAGCAGTCACCGACAGGTTCAAGAGACCCAGTACTTC; CDR3: CASSHRQVQETQYF
V: TRBV4-3; size: NA; J: TRBJ2-5; D: NA; DNA: TGCGCCAGCAGCCCAAGCCTGGGCCGGGGGACCCAGTACTTC; CDR3: CASSPSLGRGTQYF
V: TRBV30; size: NA; J: TRBJ2-3; D: NA; DNA: TGTGCCTGGAGTCTAGGCGGGGCCACCCCAGATACGCAGTATTTT; CDR3: CAWSLGGATPDTQYF
V: TRBV5-6; size: once; J: TRBJ2-1; D: NA; DNA: TGTGCCAGCAGCTTGGGAGTTAGCTCCTACAATGAGCAGTTCTTC; CDR3: CASSLGVSSYNEQFF
V: TRBV5-4; size: once; J: TRBJ2-3; D: TRBD2; DNA: TGTGCCAGCAGCCCCCGGAAACAAGCGGGAAGCACAGATACGCAGTATTTT; CDR3: CASSPRKQAGSTDTQYF
V: TRBV6-6; size: NA; J: TRBJ2-3; D: NA; DNA: TGTGCCAGCAGCAGAGGGAGCACAGATACGCAGTATTTT; CDR3: CASSRGSTDTQYF
V: TRBV9; size: NA; J: TRBJ2-1; D: NA; DNA: TGTGCCAGCAGCGTAGATCTAAGTCCCTCCTACAATGAGCAGTTCTTC; CDR3: CASSVDLSPSYNEQFF
V: TRBV7-9; size: NA; J: TRBJ2-3; D: TRBD2; DNA: TGTGCCAGCAGCCCCGGACTAGCGGGCGGCACAGATACGCAGTATTTT; CDR3: CASSPGLAGGTDTQYF
V: TRBV18; size: NA; J: TRBJ1-2; D: TRBD1; DNA: TGTGCCAGCTCACCCGGACAGGGGAGCTATGGCTACACCTTC; CDR3: CASSPGQGSYGYTF
V: TRBV6-2/TRBV6-3; size: NA; J: TRBJ2-1; D: NA; DNA: TGTGCCAGCAGTTTCCCCGGGATCTACAATGAGCAGTTCTTC; CDR3: CASSFPGIYNEQFF
V: TRBV15; size: NA; J: TRBJ2-5; D: TRBD2; DNA: TGTGCCACCAGCAAGTTAGCGGGAGGGCCGGAGACCCAGTACTTC; CDR3: CATSKLAGGPETQYF
V: TRBV5-5; size: NA; J: TRBJ1-5; D: TRBD1; DNA: TGTGCCAGCAGCTTGGGGCTGACAGGGAGTAGCAATCAGCCCCAGCATTTT; CDR3: CASSLGLTGSSNQPQHF
V: TRBV7-8; size: NA; J: TRBJ1-4; D: TRBD1; DNA: TGTGCCAGCAGCTCTCAAGGGACAGGCCGAGAAAAACTGTTTTTT; CDR3: CASSSQGTGREKLFF
V: TRBV6-5; size: NA; J: TRBJ1-3; D: NA; DNA: TGTGCCAGCAGATACCAGGGGCGTGGGGACACCATATATTTT; CDR3: CASRYQGRGDTIYF
V: TRBV18; size: NA; J: TRBJ1-2; D: TRBD1; DNA: TGTGCCAGCTCACGAGGTTTGGGACAGGACTATGGCTACACCTTC; CDR3: CASSRGLGQDYGYTF
V: TRBV3-1/TRBV3-2; size: once; J: TRBJ1-3; D: TRBD1; DNA: TGTGCCAGCAGCCAGGAACAGGGGGATGCTGGAAACACCATATATTTT; CDR3: CASSQEQGDAGNTIYF
V: TRBV10-1; size: NA; J: TRBJ1-1; D: TRBD1; DNA: TGCGCCAGCAGCCATCTGGGAAGGACAGGAGTTAACACTGAAGCTTTCTTT; CDR3: CASSHLGRTGVNTEAFF
V: TRBV5-1; size: few; J: TRBJ1-2; D: NA; DNA: TGCGCCAGCAGCTTGGAGCAGGGTTCTGGCTACACCTTC; CDR3: CASSLEQGSGYTF
V: TRBV5-4; size: NA; J: TRBJ1-2; D: TRBD1; DNA: TGTGCCAGCAGCTTCATGGGACAGTTTGGCTACACCTTC; CDR3: CASSFMGQFGYTF
V: TRBV28; size: once; J: TRBJ2-5; D: TRBD2; DNA: TGTGCCAGCAGTTTAGGTCTAGCGGGAGTGGAGACCCAGTACTTC; CDR3: CASSLGLAGVETQYF
V: TRBV2; size: NA; J: TRBJ2-1; D: NA; DNA: TGTGCCAGCAGTGTGTATAAGGGAGAGTTCTTC; CDR3: CASSVYKGEFF
V: TRBV7-2; size: NA; J: TRBJ1-2; D: NA; DNA: TGTGCCAGCAGCTCCGACAGAACCTATGGCTACACCTTC; CDR3: CASSSDRTYGYTF
V: TRBV24-1; size: NA; J: TRBJ2-1; D: NA; DNA: TGTGCCACCAGTGATCCAAGGTCGGGGAATGAGCAGTTCTTC; CDR3: CATSDPRSGNEQFF
V: TRBV5-1; size: once; J: TRBJ1-2; D: NA; DNA: TGCGCCAGCAGCTCCGGACAGCCTTCCTATGGCTACACCTTC; CDR3: CASSSGQPSYGYTF
V: TRBV11-2; size: few; J: TRBJ1-2; D: NA; DNA: TGTGCCAGCAGCTTAGGCAGGGAAGATGGCTACACCTTC; CDR3: CASSLGREDGYTF
V: TRBV7-2; size: NA; J: TRBJ2-1; D: NA; DNA: TGTGCCAGCAGCCGACTAGTGGGTGAGCAGTTCTTC; CDR3: CASSRLVGEQFF
V: TRBV24-1; size: NA; J: TRBJ2-7; D: TRBD2; DNA: TGTGCCACCACCGCGGGAGCACCGAGCTACGAGCAGTACTTC; CDR3: CATTAGAPSYEQYF
V: TRBV5-1; size: NA; J: TRBJ1-2; D: NA; DNA: TGCGCCAGCAGCTTGATTGACATTAACTATGGCTACACCTTC; CDR3: CASSLIDINYGYTF
V: TRBV24-1; size: NA; J: TRBJ2-1; D: TRBD1; DNA: TGTGCCACCAGTGATTTTAAACAGGGGGCAAAAAATGAGCAGTTCTTC; CDR3: CATSDFKQGAKNEQFF
V: TRBV7-2; size: NA; J: TRBJ1-3; D: NA; DNA: TGTGCCAGCAGCTTCACAGGTCCCGGCAGTGGAAACACCATATATTTT; CDR3: CASSFTGPGSGNTIYF
V: TRBV27; size: NA; J: TRBJ2-1; D: TRBD2; DNA: TGTGCCAGCAGTTTACTCGGGACTAGCGGGAGGTCTGAGCAGTTCTTC; CDR3: CASSLLGTSGRSEQFF
V: TRBV30; size: few; J: TRBJ1-1; D: TRBD1; DNA: TGTGCCTGGAGTCGACAGGGAAACACTGAAGCTTTCTTT; CDR3: CAWSRQGNTEAFF
V: TRBV18; size: NA; J: TRBJ1-1; D: NA; DNA: TGTGCCAGCTCACCCCATGCAGAAAACACTGAAGCTTTCTTT; CDR3: CASSPHAENTEAFF
V: TRBV27; size: NA; J: TRBJ1-6; D: TRBD1; DNA: TGTGCCAGCAGTTCCGTGACAGGGGTTAATTCACCCCTCCACTTT; CDR3: CASSSVTGVNSPLHF
V: TRBV14; size: NA; J: TRBJ2-1; D: TRBD2; DNA: TGTGCCAGCAGCGCTGCTACTAGCGGCTCCTACAATGAGCAGTTCTTC; CDR3: CASSAATSGSYNEQFF
V: TRBV10-3; size: NA; J: TRBJ1-4; D: TRBD1; DNA: TGTGCCATCAGCAACCCAGGGGGCACTAATGAAAAACTGTTTTTT; CDR3: CAISNPGGTNEKLFF
V: TRBV15; size: few; J: TRBJ2-5; D: NA; DNA: TGTGCCACCAGCAGAGATGGGCTTGGCAGGACCCAGTACTTC; CDR3: CATSRDGLGRTQYF
V: TRBV4-1; size: NA; J: TRBJ1-1; D: NA; DNA: TGCGCCAGCAGCCCCCACCAAATAGCAGGGCAGACTGAAGCTTTCTTT; CDR3: CASSPHQIAGQTEAFF
V: TRBV7-2; size: once; J: TRBJ2-3; D: NA; DNA: TGTGCCAGCAGCTTAGCATCTATCCTTGGGCAGTATTTT; CDR3: CASSLASILGQYF
V: TRBV5-1; size: NA; J: TRBJ2-7; D: TRBD2; DNA: TGCGCCAGCAGCTTAGGACTAGCGGGCCCCTACGAGCAGTACTTC; CDR3: CASSLGLAGPYEQYF